This TCR beta chain was captured by sequencing in a study of OX40 agonist ivuxolimab in advanced cancers. Profiling relied on immunoSEQ multiplex PCR, and the TCRdb table lists in-frame clones only, not all of them. The table has about 66,000 clones, 85% to 90% seen once. The input for sequencing was CD4+ or CD8+ T cells sorted from blood, taken in a trial of the OX40 agonist ivuxolimab. The receptor was derived from an adult with an advanced solid tumor such as melanoma, head and neck, liver or kidney cancer.

The CDR3 coding sequence is TGTGCCAGTAGTACCGGGACAGGGGGAGGCAATCAGCCCCAGCATTTT. It translates to CASSTGTGGGNQPQHF. This sequence joins TRBV19 and TRBJ1-5; 11 bases agree with TRBD1. V shed 4 bases and J 2 bases; nucleotides not matched to a gene: 4. The CDR3 covers 16 residues. Germline assignment: CDR1 LNHDA and CDR2 SQIVND (reference sequence).